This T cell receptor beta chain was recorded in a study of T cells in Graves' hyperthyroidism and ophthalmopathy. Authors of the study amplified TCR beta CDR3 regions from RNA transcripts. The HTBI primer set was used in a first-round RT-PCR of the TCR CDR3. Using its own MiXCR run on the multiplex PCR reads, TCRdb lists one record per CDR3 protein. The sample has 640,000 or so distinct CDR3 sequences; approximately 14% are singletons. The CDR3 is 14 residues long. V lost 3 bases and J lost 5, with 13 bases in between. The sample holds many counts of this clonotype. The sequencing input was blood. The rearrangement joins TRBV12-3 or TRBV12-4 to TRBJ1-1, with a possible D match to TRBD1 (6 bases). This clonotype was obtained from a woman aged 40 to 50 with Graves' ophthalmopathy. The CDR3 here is CASSFRGRGTEAFF. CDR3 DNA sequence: TGTGCCAGCAGTTTTAGGGGGAGAGGGACTGAAGCTTTCTTT.